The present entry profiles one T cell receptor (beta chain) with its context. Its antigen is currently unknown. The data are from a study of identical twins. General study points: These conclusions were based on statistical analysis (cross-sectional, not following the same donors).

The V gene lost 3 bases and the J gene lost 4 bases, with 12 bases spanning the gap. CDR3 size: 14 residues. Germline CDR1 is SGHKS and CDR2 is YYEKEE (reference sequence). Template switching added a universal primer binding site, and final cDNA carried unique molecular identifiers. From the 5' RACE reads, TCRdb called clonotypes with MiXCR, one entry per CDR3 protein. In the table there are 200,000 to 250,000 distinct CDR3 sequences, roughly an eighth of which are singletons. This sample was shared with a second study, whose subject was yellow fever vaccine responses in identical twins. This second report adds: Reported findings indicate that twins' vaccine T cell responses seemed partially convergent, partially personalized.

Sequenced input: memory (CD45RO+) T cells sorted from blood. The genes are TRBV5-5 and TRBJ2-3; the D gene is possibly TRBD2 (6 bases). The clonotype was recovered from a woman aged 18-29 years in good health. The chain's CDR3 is CASSSRLVADTQYF. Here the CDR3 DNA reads TGTGCCAGCAGCTCAAGACTAGTAGCAGATACGCAGTATTTT.